Presented here are 28 T cell receptor beta chains from one specimen sequenced in a study of PD-1 blockade in classical Hodgkin lymphoma. Profiling relied on immunoSEQ multiplex PCR, and the TCRdb table lists in-frame clones only, not all of them. The sample lists some 40,000 clones, roughly four fifths occurring once. No patient escaped relapse after autologous stem cell transplantation, and brentuximab vedotin exposure varied. The starting material was peripheral blood mononuclear cells (PBMCs), obtained at baseline. These receptors came from a human donor with classical Hodgkin lymphoma.

J is TRBJ2-2 and V is TRBV11-2; D ambiguous. Trimming took 5 bases from V and 11 from J, leaving 12 bases between them. CDR1 SGHAT and CDR2 FQNNGV come from the germline V gene. CDR3 length equals 12 residues. The CDR3 sequence is CASSLLRYELFF. CDR3 nucleotide sequence: TGTGCCAGCAGCCTGCTAAGATACGAGCTGTTTTTT.

This clone was recorded only once. V usage is TRBV7-2 and J usage is TRBJ1-2; D ambiguous. The CDR3 runs 14 residues. Trimming took 1 base from V and 3 from J, leaving 9 bases between them. Germline loops: CDR1 SGHTA, CDR2 FQGNSA. The CDR3 coding sequence is TGTGCCAGCAGCTTAGGGTATCGCTACTATGGCTACACCTTC. This codes for CASSLGYRYYGYTF.

The chain recombines TRBV27 with TRBJ2-1; 8 bases agree with TRBD2. The CDR3 consists of 16 residues. The junction had 9 bases not matched to a gene; V was cut back by 0 bases and J by 8 bases. Per germline, CDR1 MNHEY and CDR2 SMNVEV (reference sequence). This CDR3 reads CASSLSPAGVSYEQFF. The CDR3 region has the DNA TGTGCCAGCAGTTTATCGCCAGCGGGAGTATCTTATGAGCAGTTCTTC.

The rearrangement links TRBV6-5 to TRBJ1-5; a possible D gene is TRBD1 (6 bases). The germline V and J ends were trimmed by 5 bases and 6 bases, with 14 bases remaining between them. The CDR3 length is 14 residues. CDR1 and CDR2 (germline): MNHEY, SVGAGI. The CDR3 region is CASSEGDGSQPQHF. The CDR3 region has the DNA TGTGCCAGCAGTGAGGGGGACGGTTCTCAGCCCCAGCATTTT.

V usage is TRBV2 and J usage is TRBJ2-3; a weak D match, TRBD1 (6 bases). The CDR3 has 14 residues. Germline values: CDR1 SNHLY, CDR2 FYNNEI. V was trimmed by 6 bases and J by 1 base, leaving 11 bases between them. CDR3 DNA: TGTGCCAGCAGGGGGGACACAGGCACAGATACGCAGTATTTT. Amino acids: CASRGDTGTDTQYF.

V is TRBV6-5 and J is TRBJ1-6; 8 bases line up with TRBD1. J gave up 6 bases and V 2 bases, and 6 bases lay outside the gene matches. This CDR3 comprises 16 residues. Germline V gene data show CDR1 as MNHEY and CDR2 as SVGAGI. The DNA of the CDR3 is TGTGCCAGCAGTTACCGGACAGGGTTTAGTAATTCACCCCTCCACTTT. It encodes CASSYRTGFSNSPLHF.

This clone turned up a few times. The chain couples TRBV28 to TRBJ2-7, with 10 bases identical to TRBD1. CDR1 and CDR2 (germline): MDHEN, SYDVKM. V was pared by 5 bases and J by 0 bases, with 10 bases of the junction left unmatched. This CDR3 has 17 residues. Written as DNA, the CDR3 is TGTGCCAGCAGTGCGGGACAGGGGAAAGTCGGCTCCTACGAGCAGTACTTC. Protein sequence: CASSAGQGKVGSYEQYF.

This clone was observed once. This chain connects TRBV5-1 to TRBJ1-1, with a possible D match to TRBD1 (5 bases). The germline V and J ends were trimmed by 0 bases and 5 bases, with 11 bases remaining between them. Germline lookup yields CDR1 SGHRS and CDR2 YFSETQ. This CDR3 spans 14 amino acids. In DNA, the CDR3 is TGCGCCAGCAGCTTGGATGGGGGAGCAACTGAAGCTTTCTTT. This sequence encodes CASSLDGGATEAFF.

This sequence joins TRBV9 and TRBJ1-2; no reliable D call. Germline lookup yields CDR1 SGDLS and CDR2 YYNGEE. This CDR3 has 13 residues. With 4 bases removed from V and 1 base from J, the gap between germline ends came to 8 bases. The DNA for the CDR3 is TGTGCCAGCAGCCCAAATGGTAACTATGGCTACACCTTC. Residues: CASSPNGNYGYTF.

This clone was detected once. The rearrangement uses TRBV6-5 and TRBJ1-2; no clear D gene. CDR1 and CDR2 (germline): MNHEY, SVGAGI. The ends were cut back, 0 bases at V and 8 bases at J, with 13 bases in the middle. The CDR3 is 14 residues long. The CDR3 nucleotides are TGTGCCAGCAGTTACTCGAACGACCTTCGCGGCTACACCTTC. Translation gives CASSYSNDLRGYTF.

The V gene is TRBV28, the J gene TRBJ2-7, with D unclear. The CDR3 contains 17 residues. From germline, CDR1 is MDHEN and CDR2 SYDVKM. Between the trimmed V and J ends, which lost 5 bases and 2 bases, there was a span of 22 bases. The CDR3: CASSPQTTRLWAYEQYF. The CDR3 DNA reads TGTGCCAGCAGTCCTCAAACTACTCGACTGTGGGCCTACGAGCAGTACTTC.

The V and J genes are TRBV5-1 and TRBJ1-1; D remains ambiguous. The CDR3 contains 15 residues. CDR1 is SGHRS and CDR2 is YFSETQ in the germline V gene. V gave up 5 bases and J gave up 1 base, with 15 bases separating them. The CDR3 sequence is CASSMRQGQNTEAFF. CDR3 in DNA: TGCGCCAGCAGTATGAGGCAAGGGCAGAACACTGAAGCTTTCTTT. Drawing the rest from reference TRBV5-1 and TRBJ1-1, the complete variable domain is KAGVTQTPRYLIKTRGQQVTLSCSPISGHRSVSWYQQTPGQGLQFLFEYFSETQRNKGNFPGRFSGRQFSNSRSEMNVSTLELGDSALYLCASSMRQGQNTEAFFGQGTRLTVV.

V and J are TRBV5-1 and TRBJ2-3, with a possible D match to TRBD1 (6 bases). Germline values: CDR1 SGHRS, CDR2 YFSETQ. Deletions cut 2 bases from V and 10 bases from J, with 11 bases between. The CDR3 sequence is 12 residues long. The CDR3 DNA reads TGCGCCAGCAGCTTCGACAGGTCAGCGCAGTATTTT. Encoded protein: CASSFDRSAQYF.

This clone has a handful of counts. The rearrangement joins TRBV28 to TRBJ2-7; D gene unclear. Trimming cost V 2 bases and J 3 bases, with 20 bases left between them. Germline V gene data show CDR1 as MDHEN and CDR2 as SYDVKM. The CDR3 has 17 residues. The CDR3 loop reads CASSLPSDGVVRYEQYF. For the CDR3, the DNA is TGTGCCAGCAGTTTACCCTCCGACGGAGTAGTACGCTACGAGCAGTACTTC.

The genes are TRBV11-2 and TRBJ2-1, with D possibly TRBD1 on 5 matching bases. The CDR3 extends over 14 amino acids. CDR1 SGHAT and CDR2 FQNNGV come from the germline V gene. V was shortened by 1 base and J by 3 bases, with 7 bases between the two germline ends. The CDR3 reads CASSLVTGYNEQFF. The CDR3 nucleotides read TGTGCCAGCAGCTTAGTAACAGGCTACAATGAGCAGTTCTTC. The full variable domain, completed using reference TRBV11-2 and TRBJ2-1, is EAGVAQSPRYKIIEKRQSVAFWCNPISGHATLYWYQQILGQGPKLLIQFQNNGVVDDSQLPKDRFSAERLKGVDSTLKIQPAKLEDSAVYLCASSLVTGYNEQFFGPGTRLTVL.

This chain connects TRBV9 to TRBJ2-1; D gene ambiguous. Trimming left V 3 bases short and J 5 bases short, with 9 bases between. There are 13 residues in the CDR3. CDR1 is SGDLS, CDR2 YYNGEE, per germline. CDR3 amino acids: CASSEPLDNEQFF. CDR3 nucleotide sequence: TGTGCCAGCAGCGAACCTTTAGACAATGAGCAGTTCTTC.

This chain joins TRBV25-1 and TRBJ2-7; TRBD1 matches at 9 bases. Trimming took 7 bases from V and 6 from J; bases not matched to a gene: 7. The CDR3 has 13 amino acids. Germline V gives CDR1 MGHDK, CDR2 SYGVNS. The CDR3 loop reads CASTGTGYSEQYF. For the CDR3, the DNA is TGTGCCAGCACCGGGACAGGGTATAGCGAGCAGTACTTC.

The chain combines TRBV7-2 with TRBJ2-5; 8 bases align to TRBD1. CDR3 length: 11 residues. Germline loops: CDR1 SGHTA, CDR2 FQGNSA. The V gene end was trimmed by 1 base and the J gene end by 13 bases; junction bases not matched to a gene: 2. The CDR3 coding sequence is TGTGCCAGCAGCTTAGGACAGGGGCTGTACTTC. Translating it yields CASSLGQGLYF.

The J gene is TRBJ1-1, the V gene TRBV5-8, with no clear D. The CDR3 length is 14 residues. V was shortened by 6 bases and J by 3 bases, with 15 bases between the two germline ends. Per germline, CDR1 SGHTS and CDR2 YDEGEE. The CDR3 DNA sequence: TGTGCCAGCATCCTCTACAGAGTGGACACTGAAGCTTTCTTT. Encoded protein: CASILYRVDTEAFF.

This sequence joins TRBV5-1 and TRBJ1-2; 8 positions match TRBD1. V was pared by 0 bases and J by 8 bases, with 6 bases of the junction left unmatched. The germline gives CDR1 SGHRS, CDR2 YFSETQ. The CDR3 contains 14 residues. The CDR3 is CASSLGRQGFGYTF. For the CDR3, the DNA is TGCGCCAGCAGCTTGGGGAGACAGGGGTTCGGCTACACCTTC.

This rearrangement joins TRBV28 to TRBJ1-2, with D tentatively TRBD1 (5 bases). CDR1 is MDHEN, CDR2 SYDVKM, per germline. This CDR3 contains 12 residues. V lost 4 bases to trimming and J lost 6 bases, with 9 bases between them. The CDR3 nucleotides are TGTGCCAGCAGTTCCAGGGAGGATGGCTACACCTTC. Encoded protein: CASSSREDGYTF.

This clone was observed a few times. The same CDR3 is also encoded by other DNA sequences in this sample. The CDR3, as DNA: TGTGCCAGCAGCTTAGCGGGCGTAGACTACGAGCAGTACTTC. It yields the protein CASSLAGVDYEQYF. The chain is built from TRBV7-9 and TRBJ2-7; D not certain. This CDR3 has 14 residues. V lost 0 bases and J 3 bases, leaving 9 bases between the germline ends. Per germline, CDR1 SEHNR and CDR2 FQNEAQ (reference sequence).

This chain uses TRBV10-2 with TRBJ2-3; D possibly matches TRBD1 or TRBD2 (5 bases each). V lost 0 bases and J 5 bases, leaving 12 bases between the germline ends. This CDR3 contains 15 residues. CDR1 and CDR2 (germline): WSHSY, SAAADI. The CDR3 reads CASSESRAGLDTQYF. For the CDR3, the DNA is TGCGCCAGCAGTGAGTCGAGGGCAGGGCTAGATACGCAGTATTTT.

This sequence joins TRBV7-9 and TRBJ2-5; unclear D gene. This CDR3 comprises 15 residues. V was cut by 1 base and J by 5 bases, with 14 bases left in between. Germline V gene data show CDR1 as SEHNR and CDR2 as FQNEAQ (reference sequence). The CDR3 region is CASSLEASIEETQYF. In nucleotides, the CDR3 is TGTGCCAGCAGCTTAGAGGCCTCGATCGAGGAGACCCAGTACTTC.

This chain links TRBV10-2 with TRBJ1-2, with D possibly matching TRBD1 (5 bases). The CDR3 contains 14 residues. Between the trimmed V and J ends, which lost 5 bases and 2 bases, there was a span of 12 bases. Per the germline V gene, CDR1 is WSHSY and CDR2 is SAAADI. The CDR3 DNA reads as TGCGCCAGCAGTCTCTCGGGGGGGAACTATGGCTACACCTTC. Translated, it gives CASSLSGGNYGYTF.

This rearrangement joins TRBV27 to TRBJ1-1; D gene uncertain. Germline V lookup: CDR1 MNHEY, CDR2 SMNVEV (reference sequence). V was clipped by 0 bases and J by 2 bases, with 10 bases between them. CDR3 size: 15 residues. The CDR3 DNA reads as TGTGCCAGCAGTTTATCATGGACGAGAAACACTGAAGCTTTCTTT. It yields the protein CASSLSWTRNTEAFF.

This chain connects TRBV5-1 to TRBJ2-1; TRBD2 matches at 11 bases. The ends lost 1 base at V and 7 bases at J; junction bases unmatched: 19. In germline, CDR1 is SGHRS, CDR2 YFSETQ. The CDR3 sequence is 20 residues long. This CDR3 reads CASSLRAVVTLRLAGNEQFF. DNA for the CDR3: TGCGCCAGCAGCTTGAGGGCAGTTGTTACCCTCCGACTAGCGGGGAATGAGCAGTTCTTC.

This chain connects TRBV7-9 to TRBJ2-5; TRBD2 agrees at 8 bases. Germline V gene data show CDR1 as SEHNR and CDR2 as FQNEAQ (reference sequence). The CDR3 spans 14 residues. Trimming took 1 base from V and 4 from J; bases not matched to a gene: 2. This CDR3 is CASSLGRGAETQYF. The CDR3 DNA is TGTGCCAGCAGCTTAGGGCGGGGGGCAGAGACCCAGTACTTC.